The table lists the clone carrying this T cell receptor beta chain with a count of one. The CDR3 is 15 residues long. Trimming removed 5 bases from V and 1 base from J, with 12 bases in between. Germline V lookup: CDR1 MNHEY, CDR2 SVGAGI. The data were obtained in a study of blood T cell repertoires in COVID-19. Turning to the study itself: Whether acute or convalescent, the COVID-19 samples came from the United States, Italy and Spain. Nucleic acid was either cDNA or gDNA, and it came from T cells, B-cell-depleted T cells, or PBMCs.

How the authors handled the data: Estimated nucleated cell counts came from reference gene primer amplification. Only in-frame clones appear in the TCRdb table, and some are missing; sequencing was by immunoSEQ multiplex PCR. V and J calls and clone size follow that table, whereas D and trimming were derived from the DNA. The sample carries 200,000 to 250,000 clones, approximately 77% recorded once. The sequenced sample was peripheral blood. V usage is TRBV6-5 and J usage is TRBJ1-5; the D gene is possibly TRBD1 (6 bases). This TCR was recovered from a woman of 80 years or more with acute or convalescent COVID-19. Written as DNA, the CDR3 is TGTGCCAGCAGTCAACAGGGTATCAGCAATCAGCCCCAGCATTTT. Protein product: CASSQQGISNQPQHF.